The 29 T cell receptor beta chains given below trace back to one sample, sequenced in a study of cytomegalovirus exposure and HLA in healthy donors. The PCR used 60 Vbeta and 13 Jbeta primers. Here immunoSEQ multiplex PCR was the method, and the copy in TCRdb shows in-frame clones only, minus some. The sample includes under 200,000 clones, about 64% seen only once; the top ten take approximately 1.5%. What was sequenced was PBMCs. These receptors originate from a man aged 50 or older in good health and CMV-seronegative.

For this clone: The sample carries other DNA sequences with the same CDR3. The chain joins TRBV28 to TRBJ1-2; 7 positions agree with TRBD1. CDR3 size: 15 residues. Per the germline V gene, CDR1 is MDHEN and CDR2 is SYDVKM. The V gene end was trimmed by 4 bases and the J gene end by 0 bases; junction bases not matched to a gene: 5. The CDR3 spells CASSSRGTANYGYTF. Written as DNA, the CDR3 is TGTGCCAGCAGTTCCCGGGGGACAGCTAACTATGGCTACACCTTC.

This sequence joins TRBV18 and TRBJ1-4; the D is unclear. V was trimmed by 3 bases and J by 8 bases, leaving 10 bases between them. CDR1 and CDR2 from the germline V gene are KGHSH and LQKENI. There are 13 residues in the CDR3. CDR3 nucleotide sequence: TGTGCCAGCTCACCCCGACGGGGAGAAAAACTGTTTTTT. Translated, it gives CASSPRRGEKLFF.

This clone showed up just a few times. The V and J genes are TRBV5-1 and TRBJ1-1; D not certain. Trimming stripped 0 bases from V and 0 bases from J, with 18 bases between. This CDR3 has 18 residues. The germline V gene has CDR1 SGHRS and CDR2 YFSETQ. This chain's CDR3 is CASSLGGHNRGVNTEAFF. CDR3 DNA sequence: TGCGCCAGCAGCTTGGGGGGTCACAATCGGGGTGTGAACACTGAAGCTTTCTTT.

The rearrangement links TRBV6-5 to TRBJ1-1; D is possibly TRBD1 (5 bases). The CDR3 runs 14 residues. V gave up 2 bases and J gave up 2 bases, with 9 bases separating them. Germline V gene lookup returns CDR1 MNHEY and CDR2 SVGAGI. The CDR3: CASSYRTLNTEAFF. The CDR3 region has the DNA TGTGCCAGCAGTTACAGGACACTAAACACTGAAGCTTTCTTT.

V usage is TRBV4-3 and J usage is TRBJ2-5; possibly TRBD2 for D (6 bases). Looked up from germline, CDR1 is LGHNA and CDR2 is YSLEER. V was cut by 0 bases and J by 0 bases, with 26 bases left in between. CDR3 length equals 21 residues. The CDR3, as DNA: TGCGCCAGCAGCCAAGAAGGCGGAGGGTGGGGTACACGGTCCCACCAAGAGACCCAGTACTTC. Protein: CASSQEGGGWGTRSHQETQYF.

This chain joins TRBV6-5 and TRBJ2-3, with D unresolved. Trimming removed 2 bases at V and 6 bases at J, with 9 bases between. This CDR3 has 13 amino acids. CDR1 is MNHEY and CDR2 is SVGAGI in the germline V gene. The CDR3: CASSYDFSDTQYF. For the CDR3, the DNA is TGTGCCAGCAGTTACGACTTCTCGGATACGCAGTATTTT.

The chain joins TRBV5-1 to TRBJ2-3, with a possible D match to TRBD1 (6 bases). Germline V gene data show CDR1 as SGHRS and CDR2 as YFSETQ. CDR3 size: 16 residues. The ends were cut back, 0 bases at V and 0 bases at J, with 11 bases in the middle. CDR3 nucleotide sequence: TGCGCCAGCAGCTTGGGACGACAGGACAGCACAGATACGCAGTATTTT. Encoded protein: CASSLGRQDSTDTQYF.

This clone has just a few counts. The rearrangement links TRBV6-4 to TRBJ2-6, with 12 nucleotides matching TRBD1. After removal of 6 bases from V and 4 bases from J, the junction contained 10 bases not matched to a gene. In germline, CDR1 is MRHNA, CDR2 SNTAGT. This CDR3 is 18 amino acids long. The CDR3 reads CASSKEGQGAQGANVLTF. The CDR3 nucleotides read TGTGCCAGCAGCAAAGAGGGACAGGGGGCGCAAGGGGCCAACGTCCTGACTTTC.

This clone turned up a few times. The chain's CDR3 is CASSLQGETQYF. CDR3 nucleotide sequence: TGTGCCAGCAGCTTGCAGGGGGAGACCCAGTACTTC. The rearrangement links TRBV5-5 to TRBJ2-5, with D perhaps TRBD1 (6 bases). V dropped 1 base and J dropped 5 bases, with 6 bases sitting between them. This CDR3 comprises 12 residues. CDR1 SGHKS and CDR2 YYEKEE come from the germline V gene (reference sequence).

This clone has just a few counts. The rearrangement links TRBV9 to TRBJ2-2, with TRBD2 matching 11 bases. The CDR3 covers 15 residues. Trimming removed 3 bases from V and 4 bases from J; junction bases left unmatched: 2. Germline CDR1 and CDR2: SGDLS and YYNGEE. CDR3 loop: CASSAGTSGTGELFF. CDR3 nucleotide sequence: TGTGCCAGCAGCGCCGGGACTAGCGGCACCGGGGAGCTGTTTTTT.

This clone was picked up a small number of times. The rearrangement uses TRBV27 and TRBJ2-7; 7 nucleotides match TRBD1. The CDR3 is 17 residues long. V lost 5 bases and J lost 0; bases outside the gene matches: 13. In germline, CDR1 is MNHEY, CDR2 SMNVEV (reference sequence). The CDR3 region is CASSPLGQVLSSYEQYF. CDR3 in DNA: TGTGCCAGCAGTCCCCTCGGACAGGTTTTAAGCTCCTACGAGCAGTACTTC.

V usage is TRBV6-1 and J usage is TRBJ1-2; D is unclear. The CDR3 consists of 13 residues. From germline, CDR1 is MNHNS and CDR2 SASEGT. V was clipped by 8 bases and J by 6 bases, with 16 bases between them. The CDR3: CASVPSGKDGYTF. DNA of the CDR3: TGTGCCAGCGTTCCCAGCGGGAAAGATGGCTACACCTTC.

In the case of this clone: Its ends do not fully match the called genes, so a read error is possible. The rearrangement joins TRBV6-1 to TRBJ1-2; 7 nucleotides align to TRBD1. This CDR3 has 14 amino acids. In germline, CDR1 is MNHNS, CDR2 SASEGT. The CDR3, as DNA: TGTGCCAGCAGAGCTACAGGGGCGGGCTATGGCTACCCCTTC. Its translation: CASRATGAGYGYPF.

This clone was seen only a few times. V is TRBV4-2 and J is TRBJ1-3; perhaps TRBD1 as D (6 bases). Per the germline V gene, CDR1 is LGHNA and CDR2 is YNFKEQ. The V end was cut by 1 base, the J end by 0 bases, with 10 bases between. The CDR3 loop spans 16 amino acids. CDR3 DNA sequence: TGTGCCAGCAGCCAAGGACAGGACCTCTCTGGAAACACCATATATTTT. Protein: CASSQGQDLSGNTIYF.

This chain joins TRBV7-3 and TRBJ2-6, with TRBD1 identical over 8 bases. The V gene's germline CDR1 is SGHTA and CDR2 FQGTGA. J gave up 0 bases and V 4 bases, and 5 bases lay outside the gene matches. The CDR3 is 17 amino acids. Here the CDR3 reads CASSSGQGSSGANVLTF. In DNA form, the CDR3 reads TGTGCCAGCAGCTCCGGACAGGGCAGCTCTGGGGCCAACGTCCTGACTTTC.

This clone turned up a few times. The chain combines TRBV19 with TRBJ2-4; TRBD2 matches 11 bases. The CDR3 runs to 17 residues. V shed 3 bases, J shed 2 bases, and the junction held 6 bases outside the gene matches. The V gene's germline CDR1 is LNHDA and CDR2 SQIVND (reference sequence). The CDR3 DNA is TGTGCCAGTAGTATCTCGACTAGCGGGGTTACCAAAAACATTCAGTACTTC. It codes for CASSISTSGVTKNIQYF.

This clone was seen only a few times. In the same sample, other DNA sequences code for this CDR3. The chain carries TRBV7-9 and TRBJ1-2; D may be TRBD1 (5 bases). V was pared by 1 base and J by 2 bases, with 5 bases between. CDR3 length: 13 residues. CDR1 SEHNR and CDR2 FQNEAQ come from the germline V gene (reference sequence). The CDR3 loop is CASSLEGNYGYTF. The CDR3 nucleotides are TGTGCCAGCAGCTTAGAGGGGAACTATGGCTACACCTTC.

The CDR3 sequence is CASSQDLIYRSPNYGYTF. CDR3 coding DNA: TGCGCCAGCAGCCAAGATTTGATTTACAGGAGTCCTAACTATGGCTACACCTTC. V and J are TRBV4-1 and TRBJ1-2; D perhaps matches TRBD1 (5 bases). The CDR3 sequence is 18 residues long. Germline V lookup: CDR1 MGHRA, CDR2 YSYEKL. With 0 bases removed from V and 0 bases from J, the gap between germline ends came to 17 bases.

J is TRBJ1-6 and V is TRBV6-1; D is unclear. V was cut by 6 bases and J by 8 bases, with 11 bases left in between. This CDR3 contains 13 residues. Germline lookup yields CDR1 MNHNS and CDR2 SASEGT. The CDR3 here is CASREVPYSPLHF. For the CDR3, the DNA is TGTGCCAGCAGGGAGGTCCCGTATTCACCCCTCCACTTT.

The genes are TRBV10-2 and TRBJ2-7; D possibly corresponds to TRBD2 (5 bases). The germline V and J ends were trimmed by 4 bases and 7 bases, with 11 bases remaining between them. This CDR3 region has 12 residues. Germline CDR1 and CDR2: WSHSY and SAAADI. CDR3 protein: CASSVGSGEQYF. DNA for the CDR3: TGCGCCAGCAGTGTAGGCTCGGGAGAGCAGTACTTC.

V is TRBV28 and J is TRBJ2-2; 7 bases map to TRBD1. CDR1 is MDHEN, CDR2 SYDVKM, per germline. This CDR3 spans 15 amino acids. The J segment lost 2 bases and the V segment lost 4 bases, leaving 4 bases of the junction unmatched. CDR3 nucleotides: TGTGCCAGCAGTTGGGACAGCTCTAACACCGGGGAGCTGTTTTTT. Translation: CASSWDSSNTGELFF.

The V gene is TRBV6-5, the J gene TRBJ2-5; TRBD1 agrees at 8 bases. Germline V lookup: CDR1 MNHEY, CDR2 SVGAGI. Germline trimming cut 5 bases from V and 4 bases from J; bases unmatched to any gene: 3. The CDR3 runs 13 residues. CDR3 loop: CASSGRGLETQYF. CDR3 in DNA: TGTGCCAGCAGTGGCAGGGGGCTAGAGACCCAGTACTTC.

This clone has ten or more counts. This sequence joins TRBV6-4 and TRBJ2-3; D possibly corresponds to TRBD2 (6 bases). V lost 4 bases, J lost 3 bases, and 8 bases lay in between. This CDR3 comprises 13 residues. CDR1 is MRHNA, CDR2 SNTAGT, per germline. This CDR3 reads CASSGSGTDTQYF. The CDR3 bases are TGTGCCAGCAGTGGTAGCGGTACAGATACGCAGTATTTT.

The chain carries TRBV18 and TRBJ1-1; maybe TRBD1 (5 bases). CDR1 and CDR2 (germline): KGHSH, LQKENI. Between the trimmed V and J ends, which lost 1 base and 4 bases, there was a span of 10 bases. The CDR3 is 14 residues long. CDR3 in DNA: TGTGCCAGCTCACCACGGGGGGTGGGCACTGAAGCTTTCTTT. Amino acid sequence: CASSPRGVGTEAFF.

The chain joins TRBV19 to TRBJ2-7; D is ambiguous. The CDR3 loop spans 13 amino acids. CDR1 and CDR2 (germline): LNHDA, SQIVND (reference sequence). V lost 10 bases and J lost 0, with 13 bases in between. The DNA for the CDR3 is TGTGCCACCGGAGACCGGAGCTCCTACGAGCAGTACTTC. Protein sequence: CATGDRSSYEQYF.

The count of this clone is one. The rearrangement joins TRBV7-9 to TRBJ1-1; D gene unclear. The CDR3 contains 16 residues. Per the germline V gene, CDR1 is SEHNR and CDR2 is FQNEAQ (reference sequence). The V and J ends lost 1 base and 0 bases respectively, with 12 bases between them. The CDR3 DNA is TGTGCCAGCAGCTTAGGCGGATTTAGATTGAACACTGAAGCTTTCTTT. Translation gives CASSLGGFRLNTEAFF.

This chain links TRBV11-2 with TRBJ2-7, with 7 bases identical to TRBD1. Germline CDR1 reads SGHAT; CDR2 reads FQNNGV. V was clipped by 5 bases and J by 3 bases; unmatched bases: 7. This CDR3 has 14 residues. Here the CDR3 reads CASSPARQGYEQYF. DNA for the CDR3: TGTGCCAGCAGCCCTGCTAGACAGGGCTACGAGCAGTACTTC.

The V gene is TRBV18, the J gene TRBJ1-2, with D unresolved. The germline gives CDR1 KGHSH, CDR2 LQKENI. Trimming took off 0 bases at V and 3 bases at J, with 14 bases between the two ends. CDR3 size: 16 residues. The CDR3 sequence is CASSPPVTVGDYGYTF. The CDR3 bases are TGTGCCAGCTCACCACCTGTAACAGTCGGGGACTATGGCTACACCTTC.

V and J are TRBV7-9 and TRBJ2-7, with D possibly matching TRBD1 (5 bases). CDR3 size: 14 residues. Trimming shortened V by 1 base and J by 5 bases, and 12 bases separated the two germline ends. Germline CDR1 is SEHNR and CDR2 is FQNEAQ (reference sequence). Here the CDR3 reads CASSLVGVGDEQYF. The CDR3 bases are TGTGCCAGCAGCTTAGTAGGGGTTGGCGACGAGCAGTACTTC.